These 22 T cell receptor beta chains were sequenced from one sample in a study of OX40 agonist ivuxolimab in advanced cancers. Method: immunoSEQ multiplex PCR; TCRdb's copy keeps in-frame clones and lacks some. The sample contains tens of thousands of clones, about 80% of which appear only once. The sample consisted of CD4+ or CD8+ T cells sorted from blood, taken in a trial of the OX40 agonist ivuxolimab. The receptors were gathered from an adult with an advanced solid tumor such as melanoma, head and neck, liver or kidney cancer.

The CDR3, as DNA: TGTGCCAGCAGCTCGGGTAGTTGGCCCCTCCACTTT. The encoded protein is CASSSGSWPLHF. This rearrangement joins TRBV11-2 to TRBJ1-6; D gene unclear. This CDR3 region has 12 residues. The germline V and J ends were trimmed by 4 bases and 13 bases, with 11 bases remaining between them. CDR1 is SGHAT, CDR2 FQNNGV, per germline.

This clone has only a few counts. The V and J genes are TRBV2 and TRBJ2-5; TRBD1 matches at 9 bases. Germline V lookup: CDR1 SNHLY, CDR2 FYNNEI. Trimming at V came to 6 bases and at J to 4 bases, leaving 6 bases not matched to a gene. The CDR3 spans 14 residues. The CDR3 coding sequence is TGTGCCAGCAGAGACACAGGGGGCGTAGAGACCCAGTACTTC. It encodes CASRDTGGVETQYF.

Notes on this clone: The germline gene is not matched at one end of the junction; a read error may be the cause. For the CDR3, the DNA is TGTGCCAGCAGCTTGATTGCAACTAATGAAGAACTGTTTTTT. This encodes CASSLIATNEELFF. V is TRBV5-6 and J is TRBJ1-4; D call uncertain. Germline CDR1 is SGHDT and CDR2 is YYEEEE. This CDR3 has 14 residues. Supplemented by reference TRBV5-6 and TRBJ1-4, the full variable domain reads DAGVTQSPTHLIKTRGQQVTLRCSPKSGHDTVSWYQQALGQGPQFIFQYYEEEERQRGNFPDRFSGHQFPNYSSELNVNALLLGDSALYLCASSLIATNEELFFGSGTQLSVL.

The V gene is TRBV7-7, the J gene TRBJ2-3; D gene unclear. Germline CDR1 is SSHAT and CDR2 is FNYEAQ (reference sequence). This CDR3 comprises 13 residues. V gave up 0 bases and J gave up 6 bases, with 7 bases separating them. The CDR3 loop reads CASSLALGDTQYF. The CDR3 DNA sequence: TGTGCCAGCAGCTTAGCGTTGGGTGATACGCAGTATTTT.

This clone appeared once. The chain joins TRBV13 to TRBJ1-3, with D hard to call. Germline loops: CDR1 PRHDT, CDR2 FYEKMQ (reference sequence). The V end lost 3 bases, the J end lost 14 bases, and 11 bases lay between the germline ends. This CDR3 has 11 amino acids. The CDR3 region is CASSFEGILYF. The CDR3 DNA follows: TGTGCCAGCAGCTTCGAAGGCATCTTATATTTT.

In nucleotides, the CDR3 is TGCAGCGTTGAAGGGACTAGCGGGGGATACGAGCAGTACTTC. Its translation: CSVEGTSGGYEQYF. The chain has TRBV29-1 and TRBJ2-7, with 13 bases matching TRBD2. The CDR3 is 14 residues long. Germline lookup yields CDR1 SQVTM and CDR2 ANQGSEA. The J segment lost 4 bases and the V segment lost 1 base, leaving 1 base of the junction unmatched.

V is TRBV19 and J is TRBJ2-2; possibly TRBD1 for D (6 bases). Trimming shortened V by 8 bases and J by 5 bases, and 15 bases separated the two germline ends. Germline V gene data show CDR1 as LNHDA and CDR2 as SQIVND (reference sequence). The CDR3 extends over 14 amino acids. The CDR3 DNA sequence: TGTGCCAGTTTTCAGGGGATGGGGACCGGGGAGCTGTTTTTT. This sequence encodes CASFQGMGTGELFF.

The chain couples TRBV18 to TRBJ2-5, with a possible D match to TRBD2 (7 bases). The ends were cut back, 7 bases at V and 3 bases at J, with 12 bases in the middle. The CDR3 spans 13 residues. Germline CDR1 reads KGHSH; CDR2 reads LQKENI. CDR3 DNA sequence: TGTGCCAGCTTGCGGGGGCTGGAAGAGACCCAGTACTTC. Its protein product is CASLRGLEETQYF.

This chain joins TRBV7-9 and TRBJ2-3; the D gene is possibly TRBD2 (6 bases). The CDR3 has 17 amino acids. The germline V and J ends were trimmed by 9 bases and 0 bases, with 22 bases remaining between them. Per the germline V gene, CDR1 is SEHNR and CDR2 is FQNEAQ (reference sequence). The CDR3 protein is CASILKTEGTSTDTQYF. DNA for the CDR3: TGTGCCAGTATTTTGAAGACAGAAGGGACTAGCACAGATACGCAGTATTTT. Full variable domain (rest looked up from reference TRBV7-9 and TRBJ2-3): DTGVSQNPRHKITKRGQNVTFRCDPISEHNRLYWYRQTLGQGPEFLTYFQNEAQLEKSRLLSDRFSAERPKGSFSTLEIQRTEQGDSAMYLCASILKTEGTSTDTQYFGPGTRLTVL.

CDR3 DNA: TGTGCCAGCAGTTTATCAGGGACTTCCTACGAGCAGTACTTC. Translating it yields CASSLSGTSYEQYF. V usage is TRBV27 and J usage is TRBJ2-7; D may be TRBD2 (6 bases). V dropped 0 bases and J dropped 1 base, with 7 bases sitting between them. Germline CDR1 is MNHEY and CDR2 is SMNVEV (reference sequence). This CDR3 spans 14 amino acids.

The chain recombines TRBV27 with TRBJ1-5; D possibly corresponds to TRBD1 (5 bases). Trimming took off 11 bases at V and 4 bases at J, with 18 bases between the two ends. Germline CDR1 MNHEY, CDR2 SMNVEV (reference sequence). CDR3 size: 14 residues. This chain's CDR3 is CASSDRGGNQPQHF. The CDR3 region has the DNA TGTGCCTCCTCAGACCGGGGGGGAAATCAGCCCCAGCATTTT.

The genes are TRBV7-9 and TRBJ2-2; 10 bases map to TRBD1. Germline V gene lookup returns CDR1 SEHNR and CDR2 FQNEAQ (reference sequence). The CDR3 is made up of 16 amino acids. V shed 5 bases and J 1 base; nucleotides not matched to a gene: 4. The CDR3 loop reads CASSPRDRGNTGELFF. CDR3 DNA sequence: TGTGCCAGCAGCCCCCGGGACAGGGGGAACACCGGGGAGCTGTTTTTT.

The genes are TRBV5-1 and TRBJ1-1; 8 bases map to TRBD1. V shed 0 bases and J 8 bases; nucleotides not matched to a gene: 3. The CDR3 extends over 13 amino acids. CDR1 is SGHRS, CDR2 YFSETQ, per germline. The CDR3 loop is CASSLEAGGEAFF. The CDR3 bases are TGCGCCAGCAGCTTGGAGGCAGGGGGCGAAGCTTTCTTT.

V and J are TRBV7-6 and TRBJ2-5; possibly TRBD1 or TRBD2 for D (6 bases each). The V gene's germline CDR1 is SGHVS and CDR2 FNYEAQ. This CDR3 is 13 amino acids long. Trimming removed 2 bases at V and 7 bases at J, with 11 bases between. The CDR3 is CASSLTGRRTQYF. CDR3 sequence (DNA): TGTGCCAGCAGCTTAACAGGGAGGAGGACCCAGTACTTC. The variable domain in full, with the rest retrieved from reference TRBV7-6 and TRBJ2-5, is GAGVSQSPRYKVTKRGQDVALRCDPISGHVSLYWYRQALGQGPEFLTYFNYEAQQDKSGLPNDRFSAERPEGSISTLTIQRTEQRDSAMYRCASSLTGRRTQYFGPGTRLLVL.

The chain links TRBV5-4 to TRBJ2-7; no clear D gene. Trimming stripped 1 base from V and 0 bases from J, with 5 bases between. This CDR3 is 13 amino acids long. Per the germline V gene, CDR1 is SGHNT and CDR2 is YYREEE (reference sequence). DNA for the CDR3: TGTGCCAGCAGCTTGTGGAGCTCCTACGAGCAGTACTTC. Protein sequence: CASSLWSSYEQYF.

The rearrangement uses TRBV7-6 and TRBJ2-3, with D perhaps TRBD2 (6 bases). Deletions cut 5 bases from V and 6 bases from J, with 9 bases between. The CDR3 contains 12 residues. Germline V gene lookup returns CDR1 SGHVS and CDR2 FNYEAQ. The CDR3 spells CASSRLVDTQYF. The DNA for the CDR3 is TGTGCCAGCAGCAGACTAGTGGATACGCAGTATTTT.

This chain uses TRBV4-3 with TRBJ2-7; TRBD1 agrees at 9 bases. This CDR3 is built from 13 residues. J lost 5 bases, V lost 3 bases, and 2 bases had no gene match. Germline V gene data show CDR1 as LGHNA and CDR2 as YSLEER. The CDR3 spells CASSQDRGHEQYF. CDR3 in DNA: TGCGCCAGCAGCCAGGACAGGGGCCACGAGCAGTACTTC.

On this clone itself: A much larger clone is a single base away; this may be a read error. The chain uses TRBV19 and TRBJ2-1; the D call may be TRBD1 or TRBD2 (6 bases each). The germline V gene encodes CDR1 LNHDA and CDR2 SQIVND (reference sequence). CDR3 length equals 14 residues. V gave up 7 bases and J gave up 6 bases, with 16 bases separating them. The CDR3 is CASNQQGGGNEQFF. The CDR3, as DNA: TGTGCCAGTAATCAACAGGGAGGAGGCAATGAGCAGTTCTTC. Filled out from reference TRBV19 and TRBJ2-1, the complete variable domain reads DGGITQSPKYLFRKEGQNVTLSCEQNLNHDAMYWYRQDPGQGLRLIYYSQIVNDFQKGDIAEGYSVSREKKESFPLTVTSAQKNPTAFYLCASNQQGGGNEQFFGPGTRLTVL.

The chain links TRBV6-4 to TRBJ2-3, with TRBD2 matching over 10 bases. The junction had 0 bases not matched to a gene; V was cut back by 8 bases and J by 1 base. Germline loops: CDR1 MRHNA, CDR2 SNTAGT. This CDR3 is built from 13 residues. The CDR3 loop reads CASGTSGTDTQYF. In DNA form, the CDR3 reads TGTGCCAGCGGGACTAGCGGCACAGATACGCAGTATTTT.

The V call is TRBV9, the J call TRBJ2-1, with 8 bases matching TRBD1. Germline values: CDR1 SGDLS, CDR2 YYNGEE. This CDR3 comprises 15 residues. V lost 3 bases and J lost 6; bases outside the gene matches: 8. The CDR3 loop reads CASSAPGQESNEQFF. The CDR3 DNA follows: TGTGCCAGCAGCGCACCGGGACAGGAATCCAATGAGCAGTTCTTC.

The chain joins TRBV4-2 to TRBJ1-4; D is undetermined. Trimming removed 0 bases from V and 4 bases from J, with 18 bases in between. CDR1 is LGHNA and CDR2 is YNFKEQ in the germline V gene. The CDR3 covers 18 residues. In DNA, the CDR3 is TGTGCCAGCAGCCAAGATCGACCGTCAAGAGAGGATAATGAAAAACTGTTTTTT. This encodes CASSQDRPSREDNEKLFF.

The genes are TRBV6-5 and TRBJ2-7; D perhaps matches TRBD2 (6 bases). CDR3 length: 14 amino acids. The ends were cut back, 5 bases at V and 2 bases at J, with 13 bases in the middle. CDR1 and CDR2 from the germline V gene are MNHEY and SVGAGI. Here the CDR3 reads CASSLSGLPYEQYF. CDR3 bases: TGTGCCAGCAGTCTTAGCGGATTACCCTACGAGCAGTACTTC.